This T cell receptor beta chain was recorded in a study of cytomegalovirus exposure and HLA in healthy donors. Findings and limits, study-wide: TCR beta V segments were, for the most part, productive about 87% or about 30% of the time in an earlier analysis. For cytomegalovirus status, the classifier reportedly gave diagnoses with high specificity and sensitivity.

The germline gives CDR1 ENHRY, CDR2 SYGVKD. The CDR3 has 13 residues. Unmatched junction bases numbered 7, after V lost 6 bases and J lost 7 bases. As concerns this clone: Its antigen is unknown.

Both 60 Vbeta primers and 13 Jbeta primers went into the PCR. Measured with immunoSEQ multiplex PCR; TCRdb has only the in-frame clones, and not every one. Of 150,000 to 200,000 clones in the sample, 65% to 80% were seen once. Sequenced: PBMCs. The clonotype was recovered from a female donor in good health and CMV-seronegative. The chain carries TRBV10-3 and TRBJ1-2, with 8 bases identical to TRBD1. The CDR3 DNA reads TGTGCCATCAGGGAGGGGCAGGGGGCTGGCTACACCTTC. This gives the protein CAIREGQGAGYTF.